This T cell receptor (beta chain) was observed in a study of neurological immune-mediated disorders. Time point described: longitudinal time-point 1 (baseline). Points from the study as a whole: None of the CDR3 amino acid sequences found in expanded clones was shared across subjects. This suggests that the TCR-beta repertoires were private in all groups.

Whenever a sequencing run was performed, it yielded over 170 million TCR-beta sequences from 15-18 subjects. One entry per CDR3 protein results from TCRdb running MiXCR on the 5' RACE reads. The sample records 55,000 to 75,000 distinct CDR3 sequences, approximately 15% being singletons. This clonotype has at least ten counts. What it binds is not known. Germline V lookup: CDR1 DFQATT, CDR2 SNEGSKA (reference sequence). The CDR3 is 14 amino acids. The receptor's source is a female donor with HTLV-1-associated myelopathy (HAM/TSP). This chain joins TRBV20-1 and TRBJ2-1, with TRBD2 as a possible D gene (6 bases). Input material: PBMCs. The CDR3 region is CGPSGLNSGNEQFF. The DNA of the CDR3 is TGCGGACCTTCGGGACTCAATTCCGGCAATGAGCAGTTCTTC.